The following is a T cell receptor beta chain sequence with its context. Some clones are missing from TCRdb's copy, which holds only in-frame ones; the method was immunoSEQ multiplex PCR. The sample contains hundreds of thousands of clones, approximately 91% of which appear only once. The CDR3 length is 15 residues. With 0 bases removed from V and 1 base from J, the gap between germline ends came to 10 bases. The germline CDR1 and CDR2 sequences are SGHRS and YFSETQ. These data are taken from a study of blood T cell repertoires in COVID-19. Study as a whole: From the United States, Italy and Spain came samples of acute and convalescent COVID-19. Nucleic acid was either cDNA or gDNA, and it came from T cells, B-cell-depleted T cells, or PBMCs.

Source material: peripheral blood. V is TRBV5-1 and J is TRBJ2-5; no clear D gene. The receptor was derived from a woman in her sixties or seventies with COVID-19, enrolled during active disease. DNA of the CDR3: TGCGCCAGCAGCTTGGCCTTATTTCTCCAAGAGACCCAGTACTTC. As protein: CASSLALFLQETQYF.